Listed here are 28 T cell receptor beta chains from one sample, sequenced in a study of shared clonotypes between healthy human individuals. Produced via immunoSEQ multiplex PCR; TCRdb's table is partial and in-frame only. The table lists fewer than 800,000 clones, 90% to 95% of them singletons. Terminally differentiated effector memory CD45RA+ cells were excluded from the naive CD8 cells, which were CD45RO-negative and positively selected for CCR7. Sequencing was done on a sample of naive CD8+ T cells sorted from blood. All receptors come from a man aged 25-45 years in good health.

The chain is built from TRBV2 and TRBJ2-5; D unclear. This CDR3 is built from 14 residues. Germline values: CDR1 SNHLY, CDR2 FYNNEI. V was shortened by 2 bases and J by 0 bases, with 7 bases between the two germline ends. This chain's CDR3 is CASSETEYQETQYF. The CDR3 DNA is TGTGCCAGCAGTGAAACGGAATACCAAGAGACCCAGTACTTC. The full variable domain, with the rest looked up from reference TRBV2 and TRBJ2-5, is EPEVTQTPSHQVTQMGQEVILRCVPISNHLYFYWYRQILGQKVEFLVSFYNNEISEKSEIFDDQFSVERPDGSNFTLKIRSTKLEDSAMYFCASSETEYQETQYFGPGTRLLVL.

The chain uses TRBV28 and TRBJ1-4; D gene uncertain. Trimming shortened V by 3 bases and J by 6 bases, and 14 bases separated the two germline ends. This CDR3 has 15 amino acids. The germline V gene has CDR1 MDHEN and CDR2 SYDVKM. This CDR3 is CASSFPNNPDEKLFF. The DNA for the CDR3 is TGTGCCAGCAGTTTCCCCAACAACCCGGATGAAAAACTGTTTTTT. Drawing the rest from reference TRBV28 and TRBJ1-4, the complete variable domain is DVKVTQSSRYLVKRTGEKVFLECVQDMDHENMFWYRQDPGLGLRLIYFSYDVKMKEKGDIPEGYSVSREKKERFSLILESASTNQTSMYLCASSFPNNPDEKLFFGSGTQLSVL.

A word on this clone: A much larger clone lies a single base off, so this may be a read error. This rearrangement joins TRBV19 to TRBJ2-7, with a possible D match to TRBD2 (5 bases). V was clipped by 5 bases and J by 2 bases, with 7 bases between them. CDR3 length: 12 amino acids. Germline CDR1 LNHDA, CDR2 SQIVND (reference sequence). CDR3 loop: CASSSGTYEQYF. The CDR3 nucleotides are TGTGCCAGTAGTTCCGGGACCTACGAGCAGTACTTC. Based on the CDR3 plus reference TRBV19 and TRBJ2-7, the full variable domain is DGGITQSPKYLFRKEGQNVTLSCEQNLNHDAMYWYRQDPGQGLRLIYYSQIVNDFQKGDIAEGYSVSREKKESFPLTVTSAQKNPTAFYLCASSSGTYEQYFGPGTRLTVT.

This clone has just one count. This chain connects TRBV5-1 to TRBJ1-2; tentatively, D is TRBD1 (6 bases). The germline CDR1 and CDR2 sequences are SGHRS and YFSETQ. The V and J ends lost 4 bases and 0 bases respectively, with 19 bases between them. There are 17 residues in the CDR3. Here the CDR3 DNA reads TGCGCCAGCAGCGAGAATTCAGGGGATCGGGCTAACTATGGCTACACCTTC. This gives the protein CASSENSGDRANYGYTF. Full variable domain (remainder filled in from reference TRBV5-1 and TRBJ1-2): KAGVTQTPRYLIKTRGQQVTLSCSPISGHRSVSWYQQTPGQGLQFLFEYFSETQRNKGNFPGRFSGRQFSNSRSEMNVSTLELGDSALYLCASSENSGDRANYGYTFGSGTRLTVV.

The CDR3 DNA is TGTGCCAGCTCACGGACAGCGGTGGATGGCTACACCTTC. This translates into CASSRTAVDGYTF. The V gene is TRBV18, the J gene TRBJ1-2; possibly TRBD1 for D (6 bases). From germline, CDR1 is KGHSH and CDR2 LQKENI. V lost 4 bases, J lost 6 bases, and 12 bases lay in between. The CDR3 length is 13 residues.

This chain connects TRBV29-1 to TRBJ2-1; D is unclear. Germline V lookup: CDR1 SQVTM, CDR2 ANQGSEA. The V gene lost 4 bases and the J gene lost 10 bases, with 8 bases spanning the gap. The CDR3 contains 10 residues. CDR3 DNA sequence: TGCAGCGTTGTGGGTTTCGAGCAGTTCTTC. Amino acids: CSVVGFEQFF.

The genes are TRBV7-9 and TRBJ2-7, with 7 bases lining up with TRBD1. The CDR3 has 16 residues. Trimming removed 3 bases from V and 0 bases from J; junction bases left unmatched: 8. Germline V gives CDR1 SEHNR, CDR2 FQNEAQ (reference sequence). The CDR3 region is CASSFSTGAFSYEQYF. In DNA form, the CDR3 reads TGTGCCAGCAGCTTTTCCACAGGGGCCTTCTCCTACGAGCAGTACTTC. Combining the CDR3 with reference TRBV7-9 and TRBJ2-7 gives the whole variable domain DTGVSQNPRHKITKRGQNVTFRCDPISEHNRLYWYRQTLGQGPEFLTYFQNEAQLEKSRLLSDRFSAERPKGSFSTLEIQRTEQGDSAMYLCASSFSTGAFSYEQYFGPGTRLTVT.

The chain uses TRBV15 and TRBJ2-7, with a tentative D call TRBD1 (6 bases). The CDR3 has 16 amino acids. Germline V lookup: CDR1 LNHNV, CDR2 YYDKDF (reference sequence). V lost 0 bases, J lost 3 bases, and 15 bases lay in between. In nucleotides, the CDR3 is TGTGCCACCAGCAGAGACAGGGGAACGGTGGGCTACGAGCAGTACTTC. This codes for CATSRDRGTVGYEQYF.

This chain uses TRBV11-2 with TRBJ1-1; no clear D. The V gene's germline CDR1 is SGHAT and CDR2 FQNNGV. This CDR3 is 15 amino acids long. Trimming removed 7 bases from V and 5 bases from J, with 20 bases in between. CDR3 sequence reads: CASTLGPYTVTEAFF. CDR3 sequence (DNA): TGTGCCAGCACCCTAGGGCCCTATACGGTTACTGAAGCTTTCTTT.

CDR3 DNA sequence: TGCGCCAGCAGCTGGGTGGGTGGTGGACTGAACGAGCAGTACTTC. Translated: CASSWVGGGLNEQYF. V usage is TRBV5-1 and J usage is TRBJ2-7; maybe TRBD2 (5 bases). V was pared by 3 bases and J by 5 bases, with 18 bases between. The CDR3 is 15 amino acids. Germline V gene lookup returns CDR1 SGHRS and CDR2 YFSETQ. Full variable domain (remainder filled in from reference TRBV5-1 and TRBJ2-7): KAGVTQTPRYLIKTRGQQVTLSCSPISGHRSVSWYQQTPGQGLQFLFEYFSETQRNKGNFPGRFSGRQFSNSRSEMNVSTLELGDSALYLCASSWVGGGLNEQYFGPGTRLTVT.

This chain links TRBV6-4 with TRBJ2-3; no reliable D call. Germline CDR1 is MRHNA and CDR2 is SNTAGT. V was pared by 3 bases and J by 0 bases, with 10 bases between. The CDR3 has 15 amino acids. The CDR3 sequence: CASSEAQSSTDTQYF. CDR3 sequence (DNA): TGTGCCAGCAGTGAAGCGCAGTCAAGCACAGATACGCAGTATTTT.

The chain combines TRBV7-6 with TRBJ1-2; D may be TRBD1 (6 bases). The V end lost 5 bases, the J end lost 4 bases, and 14 bases lay between the germline ends. This CDR3 is built from 14 residues. The germline V gene has CDR1 SGHVS and CDR2 FNYEAQ. The CDR3 nucleotides read TGTGCCAGCAGCGCCTCAGGGGAGAGCTATGGCTACACCTTC. This sequence encodes CASSASGESYGYTF.

V is TRBV4-1 and J is TRBJ2-3; D is possibly TRBD1 (6 bases). Germline V gene lookup returns CDR1 MGHRA and CDR2 YSYEKL. The CDR3 extends over 16 amino acids. The V end lost 1 base, the J end lost 1 base, and 12 bases lay between the germline ends. The CDR3 nucleotides read TGCGCCAGCAGCCAAGTAGGGGGAACAGGCACAGATACGCAGTATTTT. Protein sequence: CASSQVGGTGTDTQYF.

The rearrangement uses TRBV11-2 and TRBJ2-3; D may be TRBD2 (6 bases). This CDR3 spans 17 amino acids. V lost 0 bases, J lost 1 base, and 14 bases lay in between. Germline CDR1 is SGHAT and CDR2 is FQNNGV. CDR3 nucleotides: TGTGCCAGCAGCTTAGACACCACTGAGCGGGGCACAGATACGCAGTATTTT. Encoded protein: CASSLDTTERGTDTQYF.

This clone was counted a single time. The chain couples TRBV27 to TRBJ1-2; D is undetermined. The CDR3 covers 14 residues. V was cut by 0 bases and J by 4 bases, with 9 bases left in between. The germline V gene has CDR1 MNHEY and CDR2 SMNVEV (reference sequence). CDR3 loop: CASSLSGTTYGYTF. CDR3 DNA: TGTGCCAGCAGTTTATCGGGCACTACCTATGGCTACACCTTC.

This rearrangement joins TRBV10-1 to TRBJ2-7, with no clear D. The germline V and J ends were trimmed by 0 bases and 0 bases, with 6 bases remaining between them. Germline loops: CDR1 WNHNN, CDR2 SYGVQD (reference sequence). The CDR3 contains 14 residues. The CDR3 DNA is TGCGCCAGCAGTGAGTCTCACACCTCCTACGAGCAGTACTTC. Amino acids: CASSESHTSYEQYF.

V is TRBV9 and J is TRBJ2-7; D is unclear. This CDR3 is 12 amino acids long. The germline V gene has CDR1 SGDLS and CDR2 YYNGEE. V was pared by 5 bases and J by 7 bases, with 13 bases between. The DNA for the CDR3 is TGTGCCAGCAGTGACTTCCGTGGGGAGCAGTACTTC. This sequence encodes CASSDFRGEQYF.

Comment on this clone: Other DNA sequences of this sample code for an identical CDR3. The chain combines TRBV11-2 with TRBJ2-7; D is undetermined. The CDR3 has 13 residues. CDR1 and CDR2 (germline): SGHAT, FQNNGV. The V end lost 5 bases, the J end lost 3 bases, and 11 bases lay between the germline ends. CDR3: CASSLTASYEQYF. CDR3 sequence (DNA): TGTGCCAGCAGCCTAACAGCAAGCTACGAGCAGTACTTC.

The chain carries TRBV9 and TRBJ2-3, with D perhaps TRBD2 (6 bases). Germline V CDR1 and CDR2: SGDLS, YYNGEE. The CDR3 covers 17 residues. The V end was cut by 2 bases, the J end by 0 bases, with 16 bases between. DNA of the CDR3: TGTGCCAGCAGCGTCGTGGGAGGCCCTACTAGCACAGATACGCAGTATTTT. It is translated as CASSVVGGPTSTDTQYF.

The genes are TRBV7-9 and TRBJ2-7; 13 bases are shared with TRBD2. Trimming at V came to 1 base and at J to 2 bases, leaving 5 bases not matched to a gene. The CDR3 has 17 amino acids. Germline CDR1 SEHNR, CDR2 FQNEAQ (reference sequence). For the CDR3, the DNA is TGTGCCAGCAGCTTAGAAGCGGGACTAGCGGGAACCTACGAGCAGTACTTC. This codes for CASSLEAGLAGTYEQYF.

The chain has TRBV28 and TRBJ2-6; 8 bases agree with TRBD2. The CDR3 runs 16 residues. Germline CDR1 is MDHEN and CDR2 is SYDVKM. V shed 2 bases, J shed 1 base, and the junction held 1 base outside the gene matches. The chain's CDR3 is CASSLREGSGANVLTF. In DNA, the CDR3 is TGTGCCAGCAGTTTACGGGAGGGGTCTGGGGCCAACGTCCTGACTTTC.

As for this clone: A read error may be the cause here, since a much bigger clone is one base away. The same CDR3 arises from other DNA sequences in this sample as well. The rearrangement uses TRBV13 and TRBJ2-7; D gene ambiguous. This CDR3 comprises 12 residues. Germline V lookup: CDR1 PRHDT, CDR2 FYEKMQ (reference sequence). The V gene lost 1 base and the J gene lost 3 bases, with 4 bases spanning the gap. The CDR3 region is CASSLAGYEQYF. The CDR3 bases are TGTGCCAGCAGCTTAGCAGGCTACGAGCAGTACTTC.

This rearrangement joins TRBV28 to TRBJ2-1; D not certain. The CDR3 covers 16 residues. V lost 4 bases and J 2 bases, leaving 15 bases between the germline ends. Germline loops: CDR1 MDHEN, CDR2 SYDVKM. The CDR3 bases are TGTGCCAGCAGTTACGTCGCGGAGCCACCCTACAATGAGCAGTTCTTC. Its protein product is CASSYVAEPPYNEQFF.

The chain is built from TRBV5-1 and TRBJ2-2; possibly TRBD1 for D (6 bases). Germline CDR1 and CDR2: SGHRS and YFSETQ. The CDR3 spans 16 residues. Trimming shortened V by 1 base and J by 3 bases, and 13 bases separated the two germline ends. The CDR3 region is CASSLLGAADTGELFF. The CDR3 nucleotides are TGCGCCAGCAGCTTGTTGGGGGCGGCGGACACCGGGGAGCTGTTTTTT.

V gene TRBV28 combines with J gene TRBJ2-2, with D possibly being TRBD1 (5 bases). This CDR3 spans 12 amino acids. Germline CDR1 MDHEN, CDR2 SYDVKM. V lost 3 bases and J 6 bases, leaving 5 bases between the germline ends. The CDR3 DNA sequence: TGTGCCAGCAGTTTGGGGCCCGGGGAGCTGTTTTTT. Protein product: CASSLGPGELFF.

The chain carries TRBV7-9 and TRBJ2-5; 10 nucleotides align to TRBD2. Per the germline V gene, CDR1 is SEHNR and CDR2 is FQNEAQ (reference sequence). Unmatched junction bases numbered 10, after V lost 1 base and J lost 5 bases. The CDR3 has 17 amino acids. The CDR3 nucleotides read TGTGCCAGCAGCTTAGAACTAGGACTAGCGGCCTGGGAGACCCAGTACTTC. Residues: CASSLELGLAAWETQYF.

This chain uses TRBV30 with TRBJ2-7; D is ambiguous. Germline CDR1 reads GTSNPN; CDR2 reads SVGIG (reference sequence). The CDR3 extends over 12 amino acids. V lost 4 bases and J lost 6, with 13 bases in between. CDR3 in amino acids: CAWTGDGREQYF. The CDR3, as DNA: TGTGCCTGGACCGGAGACGGCCGCGAGCAGTACTTC.

CDR3 DNA: TGTGCCAGCAGCTTAATGAGGGTACGGGATCCCTACAATGAGCAGTTCTTC. Protein: CASSLMRVRDPYNEQFF. The chain couples TRBV7-3 to TRBJ2-1; D possibly corresponds to TRBD2 (5 bases). Trimming took off 1 base at V and 2 bases at J, with 15 bases between the two ends. This CDR3 is 17 amino acids long. Germline V gene sequence: CDR1 SGHTA, CDR2 FQGTGA.